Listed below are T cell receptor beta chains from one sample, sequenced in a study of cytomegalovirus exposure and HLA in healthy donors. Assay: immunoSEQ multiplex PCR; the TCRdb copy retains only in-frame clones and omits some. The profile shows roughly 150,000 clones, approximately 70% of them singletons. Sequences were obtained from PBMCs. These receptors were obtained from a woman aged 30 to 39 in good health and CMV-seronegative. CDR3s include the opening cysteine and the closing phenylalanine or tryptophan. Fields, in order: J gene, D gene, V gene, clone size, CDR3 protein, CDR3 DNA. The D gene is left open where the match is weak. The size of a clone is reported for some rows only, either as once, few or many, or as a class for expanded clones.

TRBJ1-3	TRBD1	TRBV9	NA	CASSPTGYGNTIYF	TGTGCCAGCAGTCCGACAGGGTATGGAAACACCATATATTTT
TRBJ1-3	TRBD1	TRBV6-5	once	CASSYDRGRTGNTIYF	TGTGCCAGCAGTTACGACAGGGGGCGGACGGGAAACACCATATATTTT
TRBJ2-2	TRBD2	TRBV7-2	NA	CASSPHRGVGELFF	TGTGCCAGCAGCCCCCATCGGGGGGTAGGGGAGCTGTTTTTT
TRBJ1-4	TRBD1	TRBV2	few	CASSEPPLWTGGELLFF	TGTGCCAGCAGTGAACCGCCCCTTTGGACAGGGGGCGAATTACTGTTTTTT
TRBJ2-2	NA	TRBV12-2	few	CASRLSEREQGTTGELFF	TGTGCAAGTCGCTTAAGTGAGCGGGAGCAAGGAACCACCGGGGAGCTGTTTTTT
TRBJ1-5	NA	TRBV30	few	CAWSTRGGADGGNQPQHF	TGTGCCTGGAGTACCCGAGGGGGGGCAGACGGCGGCAATCAGCCCCAGCATTTT
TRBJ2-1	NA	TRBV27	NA	CASSWTVSSYNEQFF	TGTGCCAGCAGTTGGACAGTCAGCTCCTACAATGAGCAGTTCTTC
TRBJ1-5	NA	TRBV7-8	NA	CASSQSSRGNQPQHF	TGTGCCAGCAGCCAATCCTCGCGGGGGAATCAGCCCCAGCATTTT
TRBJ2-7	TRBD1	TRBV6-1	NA	CASSSLQGSSYEQYF	TGTGCCAGCAGTTCATTACAGGGGAGCTCCTACGAGCAGTACTTC
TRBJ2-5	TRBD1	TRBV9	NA	CASSMGQGAETQYF	TGTGCCAGCAGCATGGGACAGGGGGCAGAGACCCAGTACTTC
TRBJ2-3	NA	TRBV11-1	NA	CASSTGRDTQYF	TGTGCCAGCAGCACCGGTCGAGATACGCAGTATTTT
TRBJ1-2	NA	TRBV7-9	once	CASSLLGDGYTF	TGTGCCAGCAGTTTGCTCGGAGATGGCTACACCTTC
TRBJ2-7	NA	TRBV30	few	CAWSSPGLYEQYF	TGTGCCTGGAGTTCACCGGGACTTTACGAGCAGTACTTC
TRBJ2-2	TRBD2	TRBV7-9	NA	CASSLGLAGGTGELFF	TGTGCCAGCAGCTTAGGGCTAGCGGGAGGAACCGGGGAGCTGTTTTTT
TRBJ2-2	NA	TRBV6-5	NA	CASSYSNWRDTGELFF	TGTGCCAGCAGTTACTCGAACTGGCGGGACACCGGGGAGCTGTTTTTT
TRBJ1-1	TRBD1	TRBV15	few	CATSRDSRDRREAFF	TGTGCCACCAGCAGAGACTCCCGGGACAGGCGTGAAGCTTTCTTT
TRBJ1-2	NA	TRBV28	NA	CASSLYHGQNLNGYTF	TGTGCCAGCAGTTTATACCACGGACAGAATCTAAATGGCTACACCTTC
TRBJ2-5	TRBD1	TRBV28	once	CASSLWGGQGTETQYF	TGTGCCAGCAGTCTTTGGGGGGGACAGGGGACAGAGACCCAGTACTTC
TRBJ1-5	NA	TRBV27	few	CASSFNLGTQPQHF	TGTGCCAGCAGTTTTAACCTTGGGACACAGCCCCAGCATTTT
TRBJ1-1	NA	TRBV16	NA	CASSRQGGDTEAFF	TGTGCCAGCAGCCGGCAGGGAGGGGACACTGAAGCTTTCTTT
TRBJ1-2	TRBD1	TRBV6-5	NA	CASSYSRTGSVGYTF	TGTGCCAGCAGTTATAGTAGGACAGGGTCTGTTGGCTACACCTTC
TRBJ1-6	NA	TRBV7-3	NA	CASSESRLNSPLHF	TGTGCCAGCAGCGAGAGCCGGTTAAATTCACCCCTCCACTTT
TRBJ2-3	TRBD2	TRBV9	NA	CASSVGIWSGTTDTQYF	TGTGCCAGCAGCGTAGGGATCTGGAGCGGGACCACAGATACGCAGTATTTT
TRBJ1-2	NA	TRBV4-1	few	CASSQVPGLNIGYTF	TGCGCCAGCAGCCAAGTACCAGGTTTAAACATTGGCTACACCTTC
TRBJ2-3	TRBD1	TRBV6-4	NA	CASSDSEGATDTQYF	TGTGCCAGCAGTGACTCCGAGGGGGCCACAGATACGCAGTATTTT
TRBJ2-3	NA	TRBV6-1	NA	CASSEGVGSTDTQYF	TGTGCCAGCAGTGAAGGGGTCGGGAGCACAGATACGCAGTATTTT
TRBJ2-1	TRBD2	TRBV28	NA	CASSNSGSYNEQFF	TGTGCCAGCAGTAATAGCGGGAGCTACAATGAGCAGTTCTTC
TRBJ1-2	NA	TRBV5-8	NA	CASSLGGDYGYTF	TGTGCCAGCAGCTTAGGGGGGGACTATGGCTACACCTTC
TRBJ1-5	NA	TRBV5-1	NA	CARGHVQGNQPQHF	TGCGCCAGGGGCCATGTACAGGGCAATCAGCCCCAGCATTTT
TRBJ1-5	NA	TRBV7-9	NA	CASSLYMGGLGNQPQHF	TGTGCCAGCAGCTTATACATGGGGGGTTTGGGCAATCAGCCCCAGCATTTT
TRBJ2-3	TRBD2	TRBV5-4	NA	CASSLSAGVTDTQYF	TGTGCCAGCAGCTTGAGTGCGGGAGTAACAGATACGCAGTATTTT
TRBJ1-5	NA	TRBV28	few	CASSLSQPQHF	TGTGCCAGCAGTTTAAGCCAGCCCCAGCATTTT
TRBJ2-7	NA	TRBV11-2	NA	CASRAQDIGAYEQYF	TGTGCCAGCAGGGCCCAGGACATTGGGGCCTACGAGCAGTACTTC
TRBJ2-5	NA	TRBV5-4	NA	CASSLDRTSQETQYF	TGTGCCAGCAGCTTGGATAGGACTTCTCAAGAGACCCAGTACTTC
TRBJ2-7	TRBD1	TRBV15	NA	CATSPLPGTGFSEQYF	TGTGCCACCAGCCCTCTACCCGGGACAGGGTTTTCCGAGCAGTACTTC
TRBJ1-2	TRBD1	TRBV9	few	CASSPSGGQGTGYTF	TGTGCCAGCAGCCCATCGGGGGGACAGGGCACTGGCTACACCTTC
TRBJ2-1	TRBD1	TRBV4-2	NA	CASSQAQGANDEQFF	TGTGCCAGCAGCCAAGCACAGGGGGCAAACGATGAGCAGTTCTTC
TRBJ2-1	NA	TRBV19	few	CASNPGQSYNEQFF	TGTGCCAGTAATCCTGGACAGAGCTACAATGAGCAGTTCTTC